This T cell receptor (beta chain) was obtained from a study of ipilimumab plus nivolumab after autologous stem cell transplantation. Study-wide background: Typical patient got 5 or 6 ipilimumab doses and about eight nivolumab doses (median). Both relapsed and primary refractory DLBCL were included.

J was trimmed by 2 bases and V by 4 bases; bases with no gene match: 5. The CDR3 sequence is 15 residues long. In germline, CDR1 is LGHNA, CDR2 YNFKEQ. About this clone: What it binds is unknown.

Some clones are missing from TCRdb's copy, which holds only in-frame ones; the method was immunoSEQ multiplex PCR. In the table there are about 83,000 clones, nearly 85% of which are singletons. Study-wide results and caveats: Authors suggest TCR repertoire, Treg phenotype and gut microbiota support further study.

Checkpoint therapy with ipilimumab 1 mg/kg began 14 to 28 days after transplant. This clonotype was obtained from a male donor with diffuse large B-cell lymphoma. The V gene is TRBV4-2, the J gene TRBJ2-3, with 8 bases that match TRBD2. Material: PBMCs, obtained in a trial of ipilimumab plus nivolumab as post-transplant consolidation. CDR3 bases: TGTGCCAGCAGCCGAAGCGGGGGACCCACAGATACGCAGTATTTT. Translation gives CASSRSGGPTDTQYF.